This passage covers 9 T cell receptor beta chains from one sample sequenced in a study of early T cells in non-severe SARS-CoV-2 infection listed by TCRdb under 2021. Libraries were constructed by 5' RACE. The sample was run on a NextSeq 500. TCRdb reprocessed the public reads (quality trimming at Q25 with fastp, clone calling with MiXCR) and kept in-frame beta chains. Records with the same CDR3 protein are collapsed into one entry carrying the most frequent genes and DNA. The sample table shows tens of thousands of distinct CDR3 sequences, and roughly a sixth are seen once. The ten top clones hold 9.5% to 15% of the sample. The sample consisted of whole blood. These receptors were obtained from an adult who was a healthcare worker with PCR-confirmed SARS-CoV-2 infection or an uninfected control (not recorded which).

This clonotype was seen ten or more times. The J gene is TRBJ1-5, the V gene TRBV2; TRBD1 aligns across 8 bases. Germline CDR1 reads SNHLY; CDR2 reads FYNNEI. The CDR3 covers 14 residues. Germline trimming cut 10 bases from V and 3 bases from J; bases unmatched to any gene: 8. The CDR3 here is CATQRQGNNQPQHF. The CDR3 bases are TGTGCCACCCAACGACAGGGGAACAATCAGCCCCAGCATTTT. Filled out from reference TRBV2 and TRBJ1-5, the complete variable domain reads EPEVTQTPSHQVTQMGQEVILRCVPISNHLYFYWYRQILGQKVEFLVSFYNNEISEKSEIFDDQFSVERPDGSNFTLKIRSTKLEDSAMYFCATQRQGNNQPQHFGDGTRLSIL.

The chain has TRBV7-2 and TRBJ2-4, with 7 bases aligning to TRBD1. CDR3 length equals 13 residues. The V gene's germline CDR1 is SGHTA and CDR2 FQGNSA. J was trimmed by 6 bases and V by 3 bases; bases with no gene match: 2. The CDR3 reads CASSFGQANIQYF. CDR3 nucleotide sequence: TGTGCCAGCAGCTTCGGACAGGCAAACATTCAGTACTTC.

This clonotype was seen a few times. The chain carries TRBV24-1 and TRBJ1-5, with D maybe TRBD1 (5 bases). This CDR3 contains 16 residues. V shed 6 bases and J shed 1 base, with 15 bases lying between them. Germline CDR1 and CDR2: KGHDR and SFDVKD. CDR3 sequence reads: CATSPGGTPSNQPQHF. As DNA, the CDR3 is TGTGCCACCAGTCCTGGGGGGACTCCAAGCAATCAGCCCCAGCATTTT.

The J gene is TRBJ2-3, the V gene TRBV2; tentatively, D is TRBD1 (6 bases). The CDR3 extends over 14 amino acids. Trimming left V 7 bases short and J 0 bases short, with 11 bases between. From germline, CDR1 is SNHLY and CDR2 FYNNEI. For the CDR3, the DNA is TGTGCCAGCATGGGGGCGTACAGCACAGATACGCAGTATTTT. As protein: CASMGAYSTDTQYF.

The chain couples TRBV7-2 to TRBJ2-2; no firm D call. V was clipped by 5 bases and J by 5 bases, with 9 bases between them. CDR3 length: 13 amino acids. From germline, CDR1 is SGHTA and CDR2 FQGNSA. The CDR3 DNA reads TGTGCCAGCAGCCCGACCGAAACCGGGGAGCTGTTTTTT. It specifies CASSPTETGELFF.

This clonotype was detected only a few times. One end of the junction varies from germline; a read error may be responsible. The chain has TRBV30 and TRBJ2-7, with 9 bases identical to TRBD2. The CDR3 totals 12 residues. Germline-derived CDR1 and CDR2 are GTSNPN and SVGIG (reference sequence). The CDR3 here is CAWSGSSSGNHF. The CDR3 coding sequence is TGTGCCTGGAGTGGTTCCTCTAGCGGGAACCACTTC.

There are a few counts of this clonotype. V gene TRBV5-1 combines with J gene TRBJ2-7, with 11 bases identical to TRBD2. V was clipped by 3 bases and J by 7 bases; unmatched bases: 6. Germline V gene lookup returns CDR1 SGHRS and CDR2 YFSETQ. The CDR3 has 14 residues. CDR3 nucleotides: TGCGCCAGCAGCTCCCTGACTAGCGGGATTGAGCAGTACTTC. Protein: CASSSLTSGIEQYF.

CDR3 DNA: TGCAGCGTTGAAGTAGGGCGCAGGGAGATTTTCGGTGGCTACACCTTC. Translated, it gives CSVEVGRREIFGGYTF. This chain links TRBV29-1 with TRBJ1-2, with D possibly TRBD1 on 5 matching bases. The CDR3 covers 16 residues. The V and J ends lost 1 base and 7 bases respectively, with 22 bases between them. The germline gives CDR1 SQVTM, CDR2 ANQGSEA.

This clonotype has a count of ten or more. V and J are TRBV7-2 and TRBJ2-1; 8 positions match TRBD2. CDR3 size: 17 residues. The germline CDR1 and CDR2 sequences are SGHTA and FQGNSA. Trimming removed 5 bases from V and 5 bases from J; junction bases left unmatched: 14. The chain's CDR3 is CASSPRGGGSRNNEQFF. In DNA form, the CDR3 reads TGTGCCAGCAGCCCCCGAGGCGGGGGGAGTAGAAACAATGAGCAGTTCTTC.